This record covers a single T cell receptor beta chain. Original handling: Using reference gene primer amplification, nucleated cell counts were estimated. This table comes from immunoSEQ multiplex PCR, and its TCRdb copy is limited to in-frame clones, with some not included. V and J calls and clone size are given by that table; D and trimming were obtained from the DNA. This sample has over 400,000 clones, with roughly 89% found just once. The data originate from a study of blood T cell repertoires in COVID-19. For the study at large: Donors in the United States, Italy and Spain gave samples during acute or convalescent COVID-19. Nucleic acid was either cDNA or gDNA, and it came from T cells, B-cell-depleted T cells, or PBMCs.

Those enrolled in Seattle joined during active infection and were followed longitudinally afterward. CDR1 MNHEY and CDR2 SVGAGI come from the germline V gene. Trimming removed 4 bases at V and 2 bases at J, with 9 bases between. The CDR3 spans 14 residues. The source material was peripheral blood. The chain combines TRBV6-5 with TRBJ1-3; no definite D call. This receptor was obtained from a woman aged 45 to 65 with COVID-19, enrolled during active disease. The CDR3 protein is CASSFSGTGNTIYF. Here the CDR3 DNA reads TGTGCCAGCAGTTTTTCAGGAACTGGAAACACCATATATTTT.